The 25 T cell receptor beta chains presented below share a single source sample, sequenced in a study of CD4+ T cells in melanoma. Assay used: immunoSEQ multiplex PCR; TCRdb lists only in-frame clones, some missing. Of approximately 9,600 clones listed, 50% to 70% were seen once; the top ten hold around a quarter. The sample was cells from a culture (not recorded whether cultured in vitro). These receptors all stem from a human donor with melanoma.

DNA of the CDR3: TGTGCCAGCGGCGATGGACAGGGGGCGTCCTACGAGCAGTACTTC. This encodes CASGDGQGASYEQYF. The V gene is TRBV28, the J gene TRBJ2-7; 11 bases align to TRBD1. Germline V gene sequence: CDR1 MDHEN, CDR2 SYDVKM. The V segment lost 8 bases and the J segment 1 base; nucleotides outside the gene matches: 7. The CDR3 is 15 residues long.

The count of this clone is one. The genes are TRBV7-2 and TRBJ2-1; D possibly corresponds to TRBD1 (5 bases). The germline CDR1 and CDR2 sequences are SGHTA and FQGNSA. The CDR3 consists of 14 residues. V gave up 3 bases and J gave up 6 bases, with 12 bases separating them. CDR3 coding DNA: TGTGCCAGCAGCTTGTTCAGGGCAAGCAATGAGCAGTTCTTC. Its translation: CASSLFRASNEQFF. The entire variable domain, with the rest obtained from reference TRBV7-2 and TRBJ2-1, is as follows: GAGVSQSPSNKVTEKGKDVELRCDPISGHTALYWYRQSLGQGLEFLIYFQGNSAPDKSGLPSDRFSAERTGGSVSTLTIQRTQQEDSAVYLCASSLFRASNEQFFGPGTRLTVL.

The chain links TRBV5-6 to TRBJ2-1; weak D call: TRBD1 (6 bases). The CDR3 extends over 16 amino acids. V gave up 0 bases and J gave up 3 bases, with 13 bases separating them. Per the germline V gene, CDR1 is SGHDT and CDR2 is YYEEEE. The CDR3 is CASSLELGAIYNEQFF. In nucleotides, the CDR3 is TGTGCCAGCAGCTTGGAGTTGGGGGCGATCTACAATGAGCAGTTCTTC.

This clone was detected once. The chain employs TRBV4-2 and TRBJ1-2, with D possibly TRBD1 on 6 matching bases. CDR1 LGHNA and CDR2 YNFKEQ come from the germline V gene. The CDR3 runs 18 residues. Trimming took 3 bases from V and 0 from J, leaving 20 bases between them. CDR3: CASSHLNREHGANYGYTF. The CDR3 DNA follows: TGTGCCAGCAGCCATCTAAACAGGGAACACGGGGCTAACTATGGCTACACCTTC.

The sample holds a few counts of this clone. In nucleotides, the CDR3 is TGCGCCAGCAGCCAAGGACCTTACGGGACACACTATGGCTACACCTTC. As protein: CASSQGPYGTHYGYTF. This rearrangement joins TRBV4-1 to TRBJ1-2, with a possible D match to TRBD1 (6 bases). Germline V gene data show CDR1 as MGHRA and CDR2 as YSYEKL. The CDR3 is made up of 16 amino acids. The V gene lost 1 base and the J gene lost 3 bases, with 15 bases spanning the gap.

This chain connects TRBV18 to TRBJ2-5; TRBD2 matches at 7 bases. Losses at the gene ends were 4 bases for V and 3 bases for J; bases not matched to a gene: 11. The CDR3 has 16 residues. CDR1 and CDR2 (germline): KGHSH, LQKENI. The CDR3 protein is CASSLTTGGTKETQYF. CDR3 DNA sequence: TGTGCCAGCTCACTGACTACGGGCGGGACTAAAGAGACCCAGTACTTC.

V and J are TRBV7-8 and TRBJ1-5; D is ambiguous. Germline V gene lookup returns CDR1 SGHVS and CDR2 FQNEAQ. V dropped 3 bases and J dropped 0 bases, with 6 bases sitting between them. The length of the CDR3 is 14 residues. The CDR3, as DNA: TGTGCCAGCAGCTTTCGGGGTAGCAATCAGCCCCAGCATTTT. Translation: CASSFRGSNQPQHF.

This chain joins TRBV20-1 and TRBJ2-5, with D uncertain. Trimming took off 3 bases at V and 2 bases at J, with 4 bases between the two ends. The CDR3 contains 11 residues. CDR1 and CDR2 (germline): DFQATT, SNEGSKA (reference sequence). This CDR3 reads CSARWQETQYF. CDR3 bases: TGCAGTGCTAGGTGGCAAGAGACCCAGTACTTC.

The chain uses TRBV27 and TRBJ2-1; D may be TRBD1 (6 bases). The CDR3 loop spans 13 amino acids. Germline CDR1 reads MNHEY; CDR2 reads SMNVEV (reference sequence). V was trimmed by 3 bases and J by 6 bases, leaving 9 bases between them. CDR3 nucleotide sequence: TGTGCCAGCAGTTTTTTAGGGGGCAATGAGCAGTTCTTC. Its translation is CASSFLGGNEQFF.

The gene calls are TRBV7-9 and TRBJ2-7; 7 bases agree with TRBD1. The V gene's germline CDR1 is SEHNR and CDR2 FQNEAQ (reference sequence). V lost 6 bases, J lost 3 bases, and 11 bases stayed unmatched. This CDR3 comprises 15 residues. Written as DNA, the CDR3 is TGTGCCAGCAGTGCCGGGACAGCAGCATACTACGAGCAGTACTTC. Protein sequence: CASSAGTAAYYEQYF.

V and J are TRBV27 and TRBJ1-3, with TRBD1 identical over 10 bases. J was trimmed by 4 bases and V by 6 bases; bases with no gene match: 9. The CDR3 covers 16 residues. Germline CDR1 and CDR2: MNHEY and SMNVEV (reference sequence). The CDR3 sequence is CASSLSGTGAGNTIYF. The CDR3 nucleotides read TGTGCCAGCAGCCTTTCCGGGACAGGGGCCGGAAACACCATATATTTT.

The chain links TRBV2 to TRBJ2-3; D is possibly TRBD1 (6 bases). This CDR3 region has 15 residues. CDR1 SNHLY and CDR2 FYNNEI come from the germline V gene. V shed 5 bases and J shed 3 bases, with 15 bases lying between them. CDR3 DNA sequence: TGTGCCAGCAGTAGGGTCGGACAGAGAACAGATACGCAGTATTTT. Its protein product is CASSRVGQRTDTQYF.

As to this clone: The junction and the germline gene differ at one end; a read error may be behind it. The rearrangement uses TRBV15 and TRBJ2-7, with D possibly TRBD1 on 5 matching bases. The CDR3 extends over 16 amino acids. Per germline, CDR1 LNHNV and CDR2 YYDKDF (reference sequence). The CDR3 sequence is CATSRDKGYRGYGQYF. The CDR3 DNA follows: TGTGCCACCAGCAGAGATAAAGGGTATAGGGGTTACGGGCAGTACTTC.

The V and J genes are TRBV5-5 and TRBJ2-1; possibly TRBD1 for D (6 bases). This CDR3 spans 14 amino acids. In germline, CDR1 is SGHKS, CDR2 YYEKEE (reference sequence). The germline V and J ends were trimmed by 8 bases and 5 bases, with 17 bases remaining between them. CDR3 sequence (DNA): TGTGCCAGGACCTCATTCCCAGGGGACAATGAGCAGTTCTTC. Translated: CARTSFPGDNEQFF.

The J gene is TRBJ1-5, the V gene TRBV27; D not certain. Trimming removed 3 bases at V and 1 base at J, with 13 bases between. Germline V CDR1 and CDR2: MNHEY, SMNVEV (reference sequence). This CDR3 has 16 residues. The CDR3 DNA sequence: TGTGCCAGCAGTTTTCGATGGGGTTCAAGCAATCAGCCCCAGCATTTT. Its protein is CASSFRWGSSNQPQHF.

For the CDR3, the DNA is TGCGCCAGCAGCTTGGGAGGGGGCGAGCAGTACTTC. Translation gives CASSLGGGEQYF. The chain uses TRBV5-1 and TRBJ2-7; possibly TRBD1 for D (6 bases). With 0 bases removed from V and 6 bases from J, the gap between germline ends came to 7 bases. The CDR3 is 12 residues long. Germline lookup yields CDR1 SGHRS and CDR2 YFSETQ.

This sequence joins TRBV2 and TRBJ1-4, with unresolved D. CDR3 length: 15 residues. V dropped 6 bases and J dropped 5 bases, with 16 bases sitting between them. The germline gives CDR1 SNHLY, CDR2 FYNNEI. The CDR3 DNA reads TGTGCCAGCAGGCCGATACTAGTAGGCAATGAAAAACTGTTTTTT. Its protein is CASRPILVGNEKLFF.

The chain is built from TRBV11-2 and TRBJ1-1; D not resolved. Trimming shortened V by 3 bases and J by 3 bases, and 8 bases separated the two germline ends. The CDR3 sequence is 13 residues long. CDR1 is SGHAT and CDR2 is FQNNGV in the germline V gene. The CDR3 is CASSFEIDTEAFF. DNA for the CDR3: TGTGCCAGCAGCTTTGAGATTGACACTGAAGCTTTCTTT. The full variable domain, its missing parts supplied by reference TRBV11-2 and TRBJ1-1, is EAGVAQSPRYKIIEKRQSVAFWCNPISGHATLYWYQQILGQGPKLLIQFQNNGVVDDSQLPKDRFSAERLKGVDSTLKIQPAKLEDSAVYLCASSFEIDTEAFFGQGTRLTVV.

The chain has TRBV5-4 and TRBJ2-7, with 8 bases that match TRBD2. Germline assignment: CDR1 SGHNT and CDR2 YYREEE (reference sequence). After removal of 4 bases from V and 1 base from J, the junction contained 7 bases not matched to a gene. The CDR3 has 15 amino acids. CDR3 sequence: CASSLTSGQSYEQYF. CDR3 coding DNA: TGTGCCAGCAGCCTCACTAGCGGACAATCCTACGAGCAGTACTTC.

The V and J genes are TRBV11-2 and TRBJ2-6; weak D call: TRBD1 (6 bases). Trimming pared 9 bases from V and 0 bases from J, leaving 18 bases between. The CDR3 extends over 17 amino acids. Per germline, CDR1 SGHAT and CDR2 FQNNGV. The CDR3 loop is CASAPGHGNSGANVLTF. CDR3 DNA sequence: TGTGCCAGTGCCCCGGGACACGGAAACTCTGGGGCCAACGTCCTGACTTTC.

This chain connects TRBV14 to TRBJ1-4, with TRBD1 as a possible D gene (5 bases). This CDR3 comprises 17 residues. Trimming pared 0 bases from V and 1 base from J, leaving 12 bases between. CDR1 SGHDN and CDR2 FVKESK come from the germline V gene. This chain's CDR3 is CASSQDPLGGTNEKLFF. The CDR3 region has the DNA TGTGCCAGCAGCCAAGACCCTCTCGGGGGAACTAATGAAAAACTGTTTTTT.

This chain links TRBV4-1 with TRBJ1-2; D is possibly TRBD1 (5 bases). The CDR3 is 17 residues long. V was trimmed by 3 bases and J by 2 bases, leaving 19 bases between them. CDR1 MGHRA and CDR2 YSYEKL come from the germline V gene. The CDR3 DNA is TGCGCCAGCAGCCAGTTCTACGGGACTCGTGAGAACTATGGCTACACCTTC. This encodes CASSQFYGTRENYGYTF.

This clone turned up a few times. The chain has TRBV4-2 and TRBJ2-7; maybe TRBD1 (6 bases). V gave up 3 bases and J gave up 9 bases, with 18 bases separating them. The CDR3 extends over 14 amino acids. Germline values: CDR1 LGHNA, CDR2 YNFKEQ. CDR3 amino acids: CASSQKDSHRGQYF. The CDR3 DNA reads TGTGCCAGCAGCCAGAAGGACAGCCATCGGGGGCAGTACTTC.

This clone was recorded once. One junction end does not reproduce the germline sequence, and a read error may be involved. This chain connects TRBV6-1 to TRBJ1-1, with 8 bases lining up with TRBD1. CDR1 MNHNS and CDR2 SASEGT come from the germline V gene. The CDR3 consists of 14 residues. In nucleotides, the CDR3 is TGCGCCAGCAGTAGACAGGGGAGTGGCACTGAAGCTTTCTTT. It is translated as CASSRQGSGTEAFF.

The V gene is TRBV30, the J gene TRBJ2-5; 7 nucleotides align to TRBD1. Germline CDR1 GTSNPN, CDR2 SVGIG (reference sequence). Trimming took 2 bases from V and 1 from J; bases not matched to a gene: 10. CDR3 size: 16 residues. CDR3 in amino acids: CAWSSESQGRQETQYF. The CDR3 coding sequence is TGTGCCTGGAGTTCGGAATCACAGGGGCGCCAAGAGACCCAGTACTTC.